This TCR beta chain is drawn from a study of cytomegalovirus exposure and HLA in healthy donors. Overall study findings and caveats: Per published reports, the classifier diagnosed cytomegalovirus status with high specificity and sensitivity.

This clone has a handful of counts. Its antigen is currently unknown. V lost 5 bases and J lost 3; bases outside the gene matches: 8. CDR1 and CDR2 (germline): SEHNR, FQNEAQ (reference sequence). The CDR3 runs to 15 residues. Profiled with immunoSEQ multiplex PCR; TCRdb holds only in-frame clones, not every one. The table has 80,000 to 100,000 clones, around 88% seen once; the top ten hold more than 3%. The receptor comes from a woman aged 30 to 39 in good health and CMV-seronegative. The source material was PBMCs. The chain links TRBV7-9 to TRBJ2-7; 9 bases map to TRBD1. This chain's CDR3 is CASSPAGTGIYEQYF. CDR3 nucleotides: TGTGCCAGCAGCCCTGCCGGGACAGGGATCTACGAGCAGTACTTC.